This T cell receptor (beta chain) is from a study of type 1 and type 2 diabetes patients. Background on the study: CD4+ or CD8+ T cells were positively selected from PBMCs with microbeads.

V was clipped by 6 bases and J by 6 bases, with 18 bases between them. The CDR3 has 14 amino acids. CDR1 is LNHDA, CDR2 SQIVND, per germline (reference sequence). A word on this clonotype: Its antigen remains unidentified.

Notes on the study in general: Between type 2 diabetes and control samples, V and J usage averaged approximately 0.97 correlation. Some expanded clones seen only in T1D might occur in additional T2D or control samples.

PCR was run on genomic DNA. The TCR beta CDR3 region was amplified using 30 forward and 13 reverse primers. TCRdb used MiXCR to reprocess the multiplex PCR reads, holding one entry per CDR3 protein. The sample records a few hundred thousand distinct CDR3 sequences, more than 45% being singletons. Other autoimmune diseases and infections within the past four weeks excluded donors. V is TRBV19 and J is TRBJ2-7, with D perhaps TRBD2 (5 bases). The sequence came from a man aged 18-30 years with type 2 diabetes. Sequencing input: peripheral blood mononuclear cells (PBMCs). CDR3 amino acids: CASSPGHLGGEQYF. The CDR3 region has the DNA TGTGCCAGTAGCCCGGGCCATTTAGGAGGCGAGCAGTACTTC. Full variable domain (remainder filled in from reference TRBV19 and TRBJ2-7): DGGITQSPKYLFRKEGQNVTLSCEQNLNHDAMYWYRQDPGQGLRLIYYSQIVNDFQKGDIAEGYSVSREKKESFPLTVTSAQKNPTAFYLCASSPGHLGGEQYFGPGTRLTVT.